These 15 T cell receptor beta chains originate from one sample sequenced in a study of blood T cells in healthy people across ages. The use of a sample-barcoded 5' primer and a J-beta primer mix characterized a second PCR of roughly 6 to 11 cycles. In TCRdb, the 5' RACE reads were re-called with MiXCR into one record per CDR3 protein. The sample has 600,000 to 1,000,000 distinct CDR3 sequences; roughly 64% are singletons. The sequencing sample was made of blood. The origin of the receptors is a man aged 30 to 45 in good health.

This clonotype was counted once. The gene calls are TRBV28 and TRBJ2-7; 9 bases match TRBD1. CDR1 MDHEN and CDR2 SYDVKM come from the germline V gene. The CDR3 totals 20 residues. J lost 7 bases, V lost 5 bases, and 27 bases had no gene match. CDR3 residues: CASSPPWGGYRDRVYWEQYF. Written as DNA, the CDR3 is TGTGCCAGCAGTCCTCCTTGGGGGGGTTACCGGGACAGGGTGTATTGGGAGCAGTACTTC.

This clonotype was detected only a few times. This chain joins TRBV12-3 or TRBV12-4 and TRBJ2-1; D tentatively fits TRBD1 or TRBD2 (5 bases each). Trimming took 2 bases from V and 2 from J, leaving 16 bases between them. The CDR3 runs to 17 residues. The CDR3 reads CASSLFPRTGPYNEQFF. CDR3 coding DNA: TGTGCCAGCAGTTTATTCCCCAGGACGGGACCCTACAATGAGCAGTTCTTC.

This chain joins TRBV7-2 and TRBJ1-2; D is perhaps TRBD1 (5 bases). The germline V gene has CDR1 SGHTA and CDR2 FQGNSA. CDR3 length: 15 residues. V lost 2 bases and J lost 5, with 15 bases in between. In DNA form, the CDR3 reads TGTGCCAGCAGCTTAAGTCAGGGTTCGGGGTATGGCTACACCTTC. Translated, it gives CASSLSQGSGYGYTF.

This chain connects TRBV7-9 to TRBJ2-4; TRBD2 matches 11 bases. CDR3 size: 15 residues. With V trimmed by 1 base and J by 13 bases, 9 bases remained unmatched. The germline V gene encodes CDR1 SEHNR and CDR2 FQNEAQ (reference sequence). CDR3 coding DNA: TGTGCCAGCAGCTTAGGTCTAGCGGGAGGTTTGGAGCAGTACTTC. Translated: CASSLGLAGGLEQYF.

This clonotype was found a few times. The J gene is TRBJ2-4, the V gene TRBV12-3 or TRBV12-4; TRBD1 might be the D (6 bases). The CDR3 covers 14 residues. The V gene lost 3 bases and the J gene lost 5 bases, with 11 bases spanning the gap. In nucleotides, the CDR3 is TGTGCCAGCAGTTTTACAGGACAGCAAAACATTCAGTACTTC. This encodes CASSFTGQQNIQYF.

The genes are TRBV7-9 and TRBJ1-2; D call uncertain. V was shortened by 5 bases and J by 3 bases, with 10 bases between the two germline ends. The germline gives CDR1 SEHNR, CDR2 FQNEAQ (reference sequence). This CDR3 contains 13 residues. CDR3 loop: CASSRTEDYGYTF. The CDR3 DNA is TGTGCCAGCAGCCGGACCGAAGACTATGGCTACACCTTC.

The chain couples TRBV7-9 to TRBJ1-2, with D perhaps TRBD1 (5 bases). CDR1 SEHNR and CDR2 FQNEAQ come from the germline V gene (reference sequence). Trimming removed 0 bases from V and 6 bases from J, with 14 bases in between. The CDR3 is made up of 15 amino acids. CDR3 nucleotide sequence: TGTGCCAGCAGCTTAGCGCGTGGGGGTGAGAATGGCTACACCTTC. Translation gives CASSLARGGENGYTF.

The J gene is TRBJ1-1, the V gene TRBV12-3 or TRBV12-4; the D is unclear. CDR3 length: 13 residues. V was shortened by 7 bases and J by 3 bases, with 12 bases between the two germline ends. The CDR3 nucleotides read TGTGCCAGCACGAGGGTATGGGACACTGAAGCTTTCTTT. Translating gives CASTRVWDTEAFF.

The sample holds a few counts of this clonotype. This chain uses TRBV9 with TRBJ2-3; D not resolved. V was trimmed by 0 bases and J by 6 bases, leaving 5 bases between them. This CDR3 spans 12 amino acids. Germline CDR1 is SGDLS and CDR2 is YYNGEE. The CDR3 sequence: CASSVEADTQYF. The CDR3 DNA follows: TGTGCCAGCAGCGTAGAGGCGGATACGCAGTATTTT.

The J gene is TRBJ1-2, the V gene TRBV12-3 or TRBV12-4; 9 nucleotides line up with TRBD1. The trim removed 3 bases at V and 10 bases at J, leaving 6 bases unmatched. The CDR3 covers 13 residues. CDR3 nucleotide sequence: TGTGCCAGCAGTTTCGGGACAGGGAGCGACTACACCTTC. It is translated as CASSFGTGSDYTF.

Points on this clonotype: Given a much more abundant clone one base away, this may be a read error. This rearrangement joins TRBV27 to TRBJ1-2; D possibly corresponds to TRBD1 (6 bases). CDR3 length: 10 residues. Germline-derived CDR1 and CDR2 are MNHEY and SMNVEV (reference sequence). The CDR3 sequence is CAKTDRGCTF. The CDR3 nucleotides read TGTGCCAAGACGGACAGAGGCTGCACCTTC.

This clonotype was seen more than once but under ten times. This chain uses TRBV18 with TRBJ2-5, with TRBD2 as a possible D gene (6 bases). The CDR3 consists of 14 residues. Germline CDR1 and CDR2: KGHSH and LQKENI. Trimming stripped 4 bases from V and 3 bases from J, with 12 bases between. This CDR3 is CASSLYWGEETQYF. The CDR3 DNA sequence: TGTGCCAGCTCACTGTACTGGGGGGAAGAGACCCAGTACTTC.

This clonotype was counted a few times. V usage is TRBV5-1 and J usage is TRBJ2-1, with D perhaps being TRBD1 or TRBD2 (6 bases each). Looked up from germline, CDR1 is SGHRS and CDR2 is YFSETQ. Trimming stripped 2 bases from V and 8 bases from J, with 17 bases between. The CDR3 runs to 15 residues. CDR3 DNA: TGCGCCAGCAGCTTCGGGACTCTTGCAGGGGATGAGCAGTTCTTC. This sequence encodes CASSFGTLAGDEQFF.

The rearrangement uses TRBV29-1 and TRBJ2-5; a possible D gene is TRBD1 (5 bases). Germline CDR1 and CDR2: SQVTM and ANQGSEA. V was shortened by 6 bases and J by 5 bases, with 22 bases between the two germline ends. CDR3 length: 15 amino acids. The CDR3 region has the DNA TGCAGCGTCAGCCAGGGTGTTATAGTTCAGGAGACCCAGTACTTC. Its protein is CSVSQGVIVQETQYF.

There are a few counts of this clonotype. J is TRBJ2-1 and V is TRBV5-1; tentative D call: TRBD2 (6 bases). The germline V gene encodes CDR1 SGHRS and CDR2 YFSETQ. Trimming removed 0 bases from V and 6 bases from J, with 13 bases in between. The CDR3 is 15 amino acids. As DNA, the CDR3 is TGCGCCAGCAGCTTGGTTCCGGGGGTGGGCAATGAGCAGTTCTTC. Translating gives CASSLVPGVGNEQFF.